The sample holds a few counts of the clone carrying this T cell receptor (beta chain). In germline, CDR1 is LGHNA, CDR2 YNFKEQ. Trimming stripped 1 base from V and 3 bases from J, with 13 bases between. This CDR3 is 15 amino acids long. The sample originates from a study of response to subunit inactivated influenza vaccine. MiXCR, run by TCRdb on the RT-PCR reads, gives a single entry per CDR3 protein. The table has about 500,000 distinct CDR3 sequences, less than 7.5% seen once; the top ten hold 10% to 15%. Sequenced material: PBMCs from blood, taken around 25 months after vaccination. The chain has TRBV4-2 and TRBJ2-7; D is undetermined. The source of this sequence is a man between 50 and 69 years old who received an inactivated influenza vaccine. The CDR3 DNA reads TGTGCCAGCAGCCAAGGTGTCACGGGCTTCTACGAGCAGTACTTC. Translation: CASSQGVTGFYEQYF.